This T cell receptor (beta chain) emerged from a study of blood T cell repertoires in COVID-19 (dated by TCRdb to the early 2020s). Regarding the research as a whole: Collaborator samples came from the United States, Italy and Spain and covered acute and convalescent phases of COVID-19. Deeply sampled blood TCRbeta repertoires from subjects exposed to, actively infected with, or recovered from COVID-19 were included in the dataset. Nearly every sample came with metadata listing a de-identified subject ID, COVID-19 status, age in years and sex. HLA class I and class II types, where available, came from metadata supplied by the sample provider rather than from assay-based typing. Samples were obtained from the ongoing ImmuneRACE study (first 160 participants) and from over 1,000 subjects provided by 6 global collaborators. The repertoires were released in a freely available public database meant as a resource for research on the immune response to SARS-CoV-2. The material from the prospective study consisted of cDNA or gDNA derived from T cells, B-cell-depleted T cells, or PBMCs.

TCRbeta CDR3 regions were amplified from genomic DNA by means of the immunoSEQ Assay, a bias-controlled multiplex PCR. The authors' analysis ran thus. Nucleated cell counts per sample were estimated from amplification of reference gene primers within the assay. To quantify the absolute abundance of each unique TCRbeta CDR3 rearrangement, sequence reads were collapsed and filtered. For each sample, productive Simpson clonality was calculated as the square root of Simpson's diversity index across productive rearrangements. TCRdb took over this immuneACCESS table, retaining in-frame rearrangements with V and J assigned. Such tables are incomplete; in checked studies, under half of the missing clones stem from an unresolved V gene, and the remainder is unexplained. The V and J calls and the clone size are those of that table, but D and trimming were determined from the DNA. The sample profile shows roughly 250,000 clones; around 87% of them were found once. Jointly, the top ten make up approximately 1.7% of the sample.

In regard to this clone: The antigen it recognizes is unknown. No much larger clone is present one base from it, and per-base qualities are unavailable.

Enrolling through a virtual design, the prospective study's participants ranged in age from roughly 18 to 90 years and lived across about two dozen United States geographic areas. In the prospective study, cohorts were assigned on the basis of participant-reported clinical history obtained from a screening survey and a study questionnaire. For ImmuneRACE Cohort 3, a participant was defined as recovered based on two consecutive negative NP/OP PCR tests, clearance by a healthcare professional, or resolution of symptoms. Each participant in the prospective study had whole blood, serum and a nasopharyngeal or oropharyngeal swab collected by mobile phlebotomists. Prospective study participants could optionally give additional blood draws and questionnaires over an approximately two-month period. Before DNA extraction, prospective study blood samples were shipped either frozen or at room temperature.

According to the germline V gene, CDR1 reads SGHRS and CDR2 reads YFSETQ. CDR3 length: 12 amino acids, cysteine to phenylalanine. Of the read, only the CDR3 DNA is kept; its 36 bases are in frame from base 1. V is cut by 5 bases and J by 4 bases, and the space between the germline ends is 7 bases. What the authors observed across the whole study: Clinical and demographic metadata were provided uncurated, with the amount varying by source and participant.

The sequence came from a woman in her forties or fifties who had recovered from COVID-19. The sequencing sample was made of PBMCs or T cells enriched from blood (not recorded which). This sequence uses TRBV5-1 and TRBJ2-1; the D gene is unclear. The CDR3 protein sequence reads: CASSPNYNEQFF. The nucleotides read TGCGCCAGCAGTCCCAATTACAATGAGCAGTTCTTC.